This entry lists 7 T cell receptor beta chains sequenced from one sample in a study of siplizumab effects on memory and regulatory T cells. The table came from immunoSEQ multiplex PCR; TCRdb's copy has only in-frame clones and leaves some out. Of roughly 120,000 clones in the sample, about 94% are singletons; the top ten hold around 1.7%. The sequenced sample consisted of non-Treg CD4+ T cells sorted from blood. All receptors come from a human donor in good health.

The chain combines TRBV6-1 with TRBJ2-1; D possibly matches TRBD1 or TRBD2 (6 bases each). Trimming shortened V by 3 bases and J by 10 bases, and 7 bases separated the two germline ends. Germline V lookup: CDR1 MNHNS, CDR2 SASEGT. CDR3 size: 11 residues. CDR3 in DNA: TGTGCCAGCAGTGAGGGGGGCGAGCAGTTCTTC. This encodes CASSEGGEQFF.

The chain recombines TRBV5-1 with TRBJ2-1, with a possible D match to TRBD2 (6 bases). CDR1 is SGHRS and CDR2 is YFSETQ in the germline V gene. Trimming shortened V by 0 bases and J by 4 bases, and 8 bases separated the two germline ends. CDR3 length equals 14 residues. The CDR3 region is CASSLEGRYNEQFF. CDR3 DNA: TGCGCCAGCAGCTTGGAGGGGAGGTACAATGAGCAGTTCTTC.

The V gene is TRBV10-3, the J gene TRBJ1-2, with D unresolved. Germline values: CDR1 ENHRY, CDR2 SYGVKD. Deletions cut 6 bases from V and 4 bases from J, with 18 bases between. This CDR3 has 15 amino acids. CDR3 region: CAIRQTLTYFYGYTF. As DNA, the CDR3 is TGTGCCATCAGACAGACACTAACTTATTTCTATGGCTACACCTTC.

This clone has a handful of counts. The chain employs TRBV5-6 and TRBJ2-3; possible D gene TRBD1, 7 bases. The CDR3 has 13 residues. From germline, CDR1 is SGHDT and CDR2 YYEEEE. The V gene lost 4 bases and the J gene lost 7 bases, with 13 bases spanning the gap. CDR3 DNA: TGTGCCAGCAGCGTGGAGGGGGCCTATACGCAGTATTTT. As protein: CASSVEGAYTQYF.

The CDR3 reads CASSQDLTSGTDTQYF. As DNA, the CDR3 is TGCGCCAGCAGCCAAGACTTGACTAGCGGAACAGATACGCAGTATTTT. This rearrangement joins TRBV4-1 to TRBJ2-3, with 9 bases that match TRBD2. The junction had 4 bases not matched to a gene; V was cut back by 0 bases and J by 3 bases. The CDR3 consists of 16 residues. Germline CDR1 is MGHRA and CDR2 is YSYEKL.

The rearrangement links TRBV10-3 to TRBJ2-3; 11 nucleotides line up with TRBD2. CDR3 length: 18 residues. Germline values: CDR1 ENHRY, CDR2 SYGVKD. Germline trimming cut 1 base from V and 2 bases from J; bases unmatched to any gene: 8. CDR3 nucleotides: TGTGCCATCAGTGAGTTAACCCTAGCGGGGGGAAACACAGATACGCAGTATTTT. Encoded protein: CAISELTLAGGNTDTQYF.

The CDR3 here is CASSRSGSRGEQYF. The CDR3 region has the DNA TGTGCCAGCAGTCGAAGCGGGAGTCGCGGCGAGCAGTACTTC. The J gene is TRBJ2-7, the V gene TRBV6-5; TRBD2 agrees at 8 bases. Trimming at V came to 5 bases and at J to 6 bases, leaving 9 bases not matched to a gene. The germline CDR1 and CDR2 sequences are MNHEY and SVGAGI. This CDR3 region has 14 residues.